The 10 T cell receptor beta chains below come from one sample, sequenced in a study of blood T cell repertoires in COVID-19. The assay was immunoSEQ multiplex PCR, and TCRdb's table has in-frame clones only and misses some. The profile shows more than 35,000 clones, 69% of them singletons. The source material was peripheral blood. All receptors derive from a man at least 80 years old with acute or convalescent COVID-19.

The CDR3 spells CASSQTGSYGYTF. The CDR3, as DNA: TGTGCCAGCAGTCAAACAGGGAGCTATGGCTACACCTTC. The chain carries TRBV12-3 or TRBV12-4 and TRBJ1-2, with D possibly TRBD1 on 6 matching bases. V dropped 5 bases and J dropped 4 bases, with 11 bases sitting between them. The CDR3 has 13 amino acids.

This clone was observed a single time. The CDR3 spells CASSLTGTGITDTQYF. The CDR3 DNA reads as TGTGCCAGCAGTTTAACGGGGACAGGTATCACAGATACGCAGTATTTT. The V gene is TRBV27, the J gene TRBJ2-3, with 8 nucleotides matching TRBD1. The CDR3 is 16 residues long. The V gene end was trimmed by 2 bases and the J gene end by 2 bases; junction bases not matched to a gene: 6. The germline gives CDR1 MNHEY, CDR2 SMNVEV (reference sequence).

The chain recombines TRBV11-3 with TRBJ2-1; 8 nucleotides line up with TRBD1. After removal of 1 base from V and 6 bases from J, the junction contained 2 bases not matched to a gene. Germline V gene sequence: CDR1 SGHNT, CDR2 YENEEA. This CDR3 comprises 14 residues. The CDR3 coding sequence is TGTGCCAGCAGCTTAGTGGACAGGGCCAATGAGCAGTTCTTC. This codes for CASSLVDRANEQFF.

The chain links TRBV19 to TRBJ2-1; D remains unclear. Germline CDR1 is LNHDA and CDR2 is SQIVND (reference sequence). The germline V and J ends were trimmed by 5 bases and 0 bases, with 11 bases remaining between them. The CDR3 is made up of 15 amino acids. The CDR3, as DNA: TGTGCCAGTAGTTCCTTAATGAGCTCCTACAATGAGCAGTTCTTC. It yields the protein CASSSLMSSYNEQFF.

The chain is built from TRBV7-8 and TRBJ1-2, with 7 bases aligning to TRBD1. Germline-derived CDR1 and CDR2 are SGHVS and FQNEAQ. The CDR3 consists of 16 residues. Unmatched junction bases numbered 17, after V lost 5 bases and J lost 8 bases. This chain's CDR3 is CASSPTLRGGREGYTF. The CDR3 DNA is TGTGCCAGCAGCCCCACTCTTCGAGGGGGCCGGGAGGGCTACACCTTC.

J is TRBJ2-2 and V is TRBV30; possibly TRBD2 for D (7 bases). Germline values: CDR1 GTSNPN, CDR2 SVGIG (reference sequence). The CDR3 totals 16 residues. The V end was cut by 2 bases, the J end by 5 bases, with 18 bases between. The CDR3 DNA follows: TGTGCCTGGAGTCCGGGGGGCGCATTTTTAACCGGGGAGCTGTTTTTT. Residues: CAWSPGGAFLTGELFF.

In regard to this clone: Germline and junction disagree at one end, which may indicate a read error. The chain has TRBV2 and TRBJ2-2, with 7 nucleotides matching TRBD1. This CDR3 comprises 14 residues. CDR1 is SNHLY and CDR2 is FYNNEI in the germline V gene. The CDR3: CASSLDRFTRELFF. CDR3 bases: TGTGCCAGCAGTCTGGACAGGTTCACCAGGGAGCTGTTTTTT.

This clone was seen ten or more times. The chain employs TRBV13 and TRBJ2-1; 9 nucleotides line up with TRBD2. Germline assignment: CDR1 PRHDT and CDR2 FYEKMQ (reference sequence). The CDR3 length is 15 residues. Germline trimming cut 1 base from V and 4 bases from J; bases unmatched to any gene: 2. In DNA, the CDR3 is TGTGCCAGCAGCTTAGTGGCGGGGGGGTACAATGAGCAGTTCTTC. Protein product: CASSLVAGGYNEQFF.

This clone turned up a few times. The CDR3 region is CASSLAGSYEQYF. CDR3 coding DNA: TGTGCCAGCAGTTTGGCAGGGTCCTACGAGCAGTACTTC. The J gene is TRBJ2-7, the V gene TRBV12-3 or TRBV12-4, with D tentatively TRBD1 (5 bases). V shed 3 bases and J shed 1 base, with 7 bases lying between them. The CDR3 loop spans 13 amino acids.

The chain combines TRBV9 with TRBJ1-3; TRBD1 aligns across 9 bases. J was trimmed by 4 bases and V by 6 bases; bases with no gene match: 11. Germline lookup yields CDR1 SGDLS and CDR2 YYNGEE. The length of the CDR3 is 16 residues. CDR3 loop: CASNPGQGLKGNTIYF. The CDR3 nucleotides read TGTGCCAGCAATCCGGGACAGGGCCTTAAAGGAAACACCATATATTTT.